This TCR beta chain was found in a study of CD8 T cells in ankylosing spondylitis. Study results and caveats: Blood of patients with ankylosing spondylitis appeared to be characterized by a TCR beta motif of about eight highly homologous variants. Significant enrichment of disease-linked clones was reportedly seen in matched ankylosing spondylitis synovial fluid.

This clonotype was counted at least ten times. What it binds is not known. Each CDR3 protein is one row after TCRdb ran MiXCR on the 5' RACE reads. Among about 510,000 distinct CDR3 sequences listed, about 5.2% were seen once. The germline CDR1 and CDR2 sequences are DFQATT and SNEGSKA (reference sequence). The ends were cut back, 3 bases at V and 1 base at J, with 13 bases in the middle. This CDR3 spans 15 amino acids. J is TRBJ1-5 and V is TRBV20-1, with D possibly matching TRBD1 (6 bases). The receptor was isolated from a male donor with ankylosing spondylitis. The sample comprised blood, either unsorted or a sorted T cell fraction (not recorded which). The CDR3 DNA follows: TGCAGTGCTAGCCGGGGGGGCGGCAGCAATCAGCCCCAGCATTTT. Amino acids: CSASRGGGSNQPQHF.